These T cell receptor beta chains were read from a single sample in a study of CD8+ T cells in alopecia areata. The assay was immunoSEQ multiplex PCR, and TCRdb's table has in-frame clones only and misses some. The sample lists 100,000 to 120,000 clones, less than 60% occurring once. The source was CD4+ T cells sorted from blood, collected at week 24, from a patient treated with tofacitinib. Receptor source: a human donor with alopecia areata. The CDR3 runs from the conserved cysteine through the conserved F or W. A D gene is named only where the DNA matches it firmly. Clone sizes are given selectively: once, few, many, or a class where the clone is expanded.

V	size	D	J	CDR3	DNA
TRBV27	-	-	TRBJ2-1	CASRPPGGNEQFF	TGTGCCAGCAGACCCCCTGGGGGCAATGAGCAGTTCTTC
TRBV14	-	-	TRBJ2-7	CASSQDLIYEQYF	TGTGCCAGCAGCCAAGATTTAATTTACGAGCAGTACTTC
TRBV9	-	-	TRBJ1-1	CASSAMTDMNTEAFF	TGTGCCAGCAGCGCTATGACAGACATGAACACTGAAGCTTTCTTT
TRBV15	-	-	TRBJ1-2	CATSSQAGSYGYTF	TGTGCCACCAGCAGTCAGGCGGGGAGCTATGGCTACACCTTC
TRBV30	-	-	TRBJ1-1	CAWSHQDSRDTEAFF	TGTGCCTGGAGTCACCAAGACAGTCGCGACACTGAAGCTTTCTTT
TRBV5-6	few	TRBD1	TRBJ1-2	CASRLQGAVGYTF	TGTGCCAGCAGGTTACAGGGGGCTGTTGGCTACACCTTC
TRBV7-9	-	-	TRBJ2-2	CASSWGAGSTGELFF	TGTGCCAGCAGCTGGGGCGCAGGAAGCACCGGGGAGCTGTTTTTT
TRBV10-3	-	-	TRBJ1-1	CAITTDGLNTEAFF	TGTGCCATCACTACGGACGGCCTTAACACTGAAGCTTTCTTT
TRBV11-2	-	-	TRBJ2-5	CASSLLVSVETQYF	TGTGCCAGCAGCTTGTTGGTTAGCGTCGAGACCCAGTACTTC
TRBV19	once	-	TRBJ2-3	CASGDSGADTQYF	TGTGCCAGCGGGGACTCGGGGGCAGATACGCAGTATTTT
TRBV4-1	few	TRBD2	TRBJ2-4	CASAPSRGGGAAKNIQYF	TGCGCCAGCGCCCCCTCTCGGGGCGGGGGGGCGGCCAAAAACATTCAGTACTTC
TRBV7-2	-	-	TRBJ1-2	CASSLGGPYGYTF	TGTGCCAGCAGCTTAGGCGGGCCCTATGGCTACACCTTC
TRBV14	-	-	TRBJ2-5	CASSRVDGQETQYF	TGTGCCAGCAGCCGGGTAGATGGGCAAGAGACCCAGTACTTC
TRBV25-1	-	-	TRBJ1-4	CASSDPGRGNEKLFF	TGTGCCAGCAGTGACCCAGGGAGGGGTAATGAAAAACTGTTTTTT
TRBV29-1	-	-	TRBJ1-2	CSVRWQGDGYTF	TGCAGCGTACGGTGGCAGGGCGATGGCTACACCTTC
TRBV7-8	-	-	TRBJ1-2	CASSLRHAGPGYGYTF	TGTGCCAGCAGCTTAAGACATGCGGGGCCTGGGTATGGCTACACCTTC
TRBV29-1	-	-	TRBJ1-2	CSVEGARESGGYTF	TGCAGCGTTGAAGGTGCCAGGGAGTCGGGTGGCTACACCTTC
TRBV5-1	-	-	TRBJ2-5	CASSSRGAQETQYF	TGCGCCAGCAGCTCCCGAGGGGCCCAAGAGACCCAGTACTTC
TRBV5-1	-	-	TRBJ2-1	CASSSAAGRANEQFF	TGCGCCAGCAGCTCCGCGGCTGGGCGGGCCAATGAGCAGTTCTTC
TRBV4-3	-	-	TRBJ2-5	CASSQDNYQETQYF	TGCGCCAGCAGCCAAGATAACTACCAAGAGACCCAGTACTTC
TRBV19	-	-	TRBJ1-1	CASKRNTEAFF	TGTGCCAGTAAGAGGAACACTGAAGCTTTCTTT
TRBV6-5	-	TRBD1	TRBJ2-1	CATFRAGGYNEQFF	TGTGCCACCTTCCGGGCAGGGGGATACAATGAGCAGTTCTTC
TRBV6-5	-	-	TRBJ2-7	CASSHPLRGQYF	TGTGCCAGCAGCCATCCTCTGCGGGGGCAGTACTTC
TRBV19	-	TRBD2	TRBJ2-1	CASSIGNRLAGSLRSRYNEQFF	TGTGCCAGTAGTATAGGGAACCGCCTAGCGGGGTCCTTACGTTCGAGATACAATGAGCAGTTCTTC
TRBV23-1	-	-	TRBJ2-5	CASSQETQYF	TGCGCCAGCAGTCAAGAGACCCAGTACTTC
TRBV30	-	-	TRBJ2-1	CAWSSLNEQFF	TGTGCCTGGAGTTCCCTCAATGAGCAGTTCTTC
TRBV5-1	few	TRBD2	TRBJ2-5	CASSVGLAMETQYF	TGCGCCAGCAGCGTCGGACTAGCGATGGAGACCCAGTACTTC
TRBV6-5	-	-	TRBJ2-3	CASGPGGGGADTQYF	TGTGCCAGCGGCCCCGGAGGAGGGGGGGCAGATACGCAGTATTTT
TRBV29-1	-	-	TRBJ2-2	CSVGRSLLAGELFF	TGCAGCGTTGGGCGTTCCCTCCTAGCCGGGGAGCTGTTTTTT